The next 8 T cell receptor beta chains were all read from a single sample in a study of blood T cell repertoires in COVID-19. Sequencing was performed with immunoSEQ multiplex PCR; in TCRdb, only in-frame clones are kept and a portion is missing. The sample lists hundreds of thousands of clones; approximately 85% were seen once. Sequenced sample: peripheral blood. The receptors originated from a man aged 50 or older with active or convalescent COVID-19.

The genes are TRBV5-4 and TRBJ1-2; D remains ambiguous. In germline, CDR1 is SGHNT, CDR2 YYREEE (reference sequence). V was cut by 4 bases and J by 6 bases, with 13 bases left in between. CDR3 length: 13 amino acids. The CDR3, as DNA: TGTGCCAGCAGCCATGCCGGTGAGCATGGCTACACCTTC. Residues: CASSHAGEHGYTF.

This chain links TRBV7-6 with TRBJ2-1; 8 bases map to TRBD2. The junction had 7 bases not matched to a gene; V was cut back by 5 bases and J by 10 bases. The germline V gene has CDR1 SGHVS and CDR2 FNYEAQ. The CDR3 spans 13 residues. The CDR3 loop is CASSLDGRGEQFF. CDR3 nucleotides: TGTGCCAGCAGCCTTGACGGGAGGGGCGAGCAGTTCTTC.

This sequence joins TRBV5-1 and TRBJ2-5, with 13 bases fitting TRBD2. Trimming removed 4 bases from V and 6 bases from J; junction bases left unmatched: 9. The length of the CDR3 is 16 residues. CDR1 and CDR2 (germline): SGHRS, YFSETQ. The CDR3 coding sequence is TGCGCCAGCAGCCTCGGACTAGCGGGAGAGGAAAAGACCCAGTACTTC. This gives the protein CASSLGLAGEEKTQYF.

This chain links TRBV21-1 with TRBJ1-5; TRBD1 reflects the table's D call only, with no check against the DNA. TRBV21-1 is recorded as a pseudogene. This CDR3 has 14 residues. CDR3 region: CAGPQGARDQPQHF. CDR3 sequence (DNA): TGTGCCGGACCACAGGGGGCGAGGGATCAGCCCCAGCATTTT.

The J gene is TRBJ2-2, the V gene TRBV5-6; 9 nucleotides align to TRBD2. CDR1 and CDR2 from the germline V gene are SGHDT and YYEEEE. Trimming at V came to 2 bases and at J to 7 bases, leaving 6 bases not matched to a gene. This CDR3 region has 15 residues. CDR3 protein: CASSFGTSTIGELFF. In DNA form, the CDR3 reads TGTGCCAGCAGCTTTGGGACTAGCACGATCGGGGAGCTGTTTTTT.

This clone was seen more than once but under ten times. The CDR3 DNA follows: TGTGCCACCAGCTCACAGGTGAACACTGAAGCTTTCTTT. It codes for CATSSQVNTEAFF. This rearrangement joins TRBV15 to TRBJ1-1, with a weak D call TRBD1 (5 bases). The CDR3 length is 13 residues. Germline CDR1 LNHNV, CDR2 YYDKDF (reference sequence). The ends were cut back, 5 bases at V and 0 bases at J, with 7 bases in the middle.

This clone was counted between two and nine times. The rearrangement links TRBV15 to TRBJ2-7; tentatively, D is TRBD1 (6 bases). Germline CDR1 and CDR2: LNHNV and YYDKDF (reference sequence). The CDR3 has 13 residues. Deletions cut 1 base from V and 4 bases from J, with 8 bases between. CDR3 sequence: CATSRGDTYEQYF. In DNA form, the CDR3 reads TGTGCCACCAGCAGAGGGGACACTTACGAGCAGTACTTC.

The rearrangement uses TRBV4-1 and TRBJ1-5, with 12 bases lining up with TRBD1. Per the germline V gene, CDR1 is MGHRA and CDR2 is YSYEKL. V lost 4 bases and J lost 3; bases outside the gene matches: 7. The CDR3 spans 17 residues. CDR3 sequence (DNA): TGCGCCAGCAGCCCTAGCGGGACAGGGGGCATCAATCAGCCCCAGCATTTT. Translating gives CASSPSGTGGINQPQHF.